This T cell receptor beta chain stems from a study of blood T cell repertoires in COVID-19. Only in-frame clones appear in the TCRdb table, and some are missing; sequencing was by immunoSEQ multiplex PCR. The sample has approximately 100,000 clones; 86% are singletons. The CDR3 extends over 15 amino acids. CDR1 and CDR2 (germline): SGHRS, YFSETQ. Trimming shortened V by 0 bases and J by 0 bases, and 7 bases separated the two germline ends. Sequencing was carried out using peripheral blood. The TCR was taken from a man aged 50 or older with acute or convalescent COVID-19. The rearrangement links TRBV5-1 to TRBJ2-1, with no clear D. CDR3 in amino acids: CASSLGLNSYNEQFF. The CDR3 region has the DNA TGCGCCAGCAGCTTGGGACTGAACTCCTACAATGAGCAGTTCTTC.